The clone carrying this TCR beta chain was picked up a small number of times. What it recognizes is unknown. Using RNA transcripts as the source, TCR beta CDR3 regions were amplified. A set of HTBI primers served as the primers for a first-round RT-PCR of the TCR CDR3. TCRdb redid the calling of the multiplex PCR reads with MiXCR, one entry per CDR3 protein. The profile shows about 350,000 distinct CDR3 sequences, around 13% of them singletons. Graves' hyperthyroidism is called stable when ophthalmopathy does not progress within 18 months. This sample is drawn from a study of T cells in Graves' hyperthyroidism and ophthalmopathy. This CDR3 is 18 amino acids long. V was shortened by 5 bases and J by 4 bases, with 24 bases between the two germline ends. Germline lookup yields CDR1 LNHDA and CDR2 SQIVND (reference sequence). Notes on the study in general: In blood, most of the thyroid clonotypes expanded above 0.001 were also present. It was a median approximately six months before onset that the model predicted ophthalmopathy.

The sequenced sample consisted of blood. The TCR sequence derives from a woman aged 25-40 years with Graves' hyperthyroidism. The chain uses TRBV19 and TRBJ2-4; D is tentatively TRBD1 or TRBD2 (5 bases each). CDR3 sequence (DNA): TGTGCCAGTAGTTTGTGGACAAAAGGATTGGAGGCAAAAAACATTCAGTACTTC. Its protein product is CASSLWTKGLEAKNIQYF.